This is a list of T cell receptor beta chains from one sample in a study of immune heterogeneity within non-small cell lung tumors. TCRdb re-called the multiplex PCR reads through MiXCR, storing one row per CDR3 protein. The sample contains around 15,000 distinct CDR3 sequences, about 30% of which appear only once. The sequenced sample was lung tumor tissue. Receptors were obtained from a man aged 35 to 55 with non-small cell lung cancer. CDR3s include the opening cysteine and the closing phenylalanine or tryptophan. Each record gives: V gene, D gene, clone size, J gene, CDR3 DNA, CDR3 protein. D genes are given only for firm matches. Expanded clones are given a class, and other clones once, few, many or no size at all.

v_gene: TRBV3-1
d_gene: -
abundance: many
j_gene: TRBJ1-2
CDR3nt: TGTGCCAGCAGCCCCAATGGCGAACGGGGGGGCTACACCTTC
CDR3aa: CASSPNGERGGYTF

v_gene: TRBV7-6
d_gene: -
abundance: few
j_gene: TRBJ2-7
CDR3nt: TGTGCCAGCAGCCCCTATCAGGGAGTAAGCTACGAGCAGTACTTC
CDR3aa: CASSPYQGVSYEQYF

v_gene: TRBV19
d_gene: -
abundance: many
j_gene: TRBJ2-3
CDR3nt: TGTGCCAGTAGCCCAATTGGGGGCGCAATCACAGATACGCAGTATTTT
CDR3aa: CASSPIGGAITDTQYF

v_gene: TRBV6-1
d_gene: TRBD2
abundance: medium-sized
j_gene: TRBJ2-7
CDR3nt: TGTGCCAGCAGGAAGAAGGGCGGGGGAGCATTCGACGAGCAGTACTTC
CDR3aa: CASRKKGGGAFDEQYF

v_gene: TRBV12-3/TRBV12-4
d_gene: -
abundance: medium-sized
j_gene: TRBJ1-2
CDR3nt: TGTGCCAGCAGCCCGGGGAACTATGGCTACACCTTC
CDR3aa: CASSPGNYGYTF

v_gene: TRBV9
d_gene: -
abundance: few
j_gene: TRBJ1-2
CDR3nt: TGTGCCAGCAGCAACGAACCGGGAGCCGTAAATGGCTACACCTTC
CDR3aa: CASSNEPGAVNGYTF

v_gene: TRBV5-4
d_gene: TRBD2
abundance: -
j_gene: TRBJ2-5
CDR3nt: TGTGCCCGCACCCTAGCGGGAGCGGGGGAGACCCAGTACTTC
CDR3aa: CARTLAGAGETQYF

v_gene: TRBV5-6
d_gene: -
abundance: -
j_gene: TRBJ2-1
CDR3nt: TGTGCCAGCAGCCTATTTGACAGCTACAATGAGCAGTTCTTC
CDR3aa: CASSLFDSYNEQFF

v_gene: TRBV19
d_gene: TRBD2
abundance: medium-sized
j_gene: TRBJ2-1
CDR3nt: TGTGCCAGTAGCGTGAGCGGGAGGGCCAGTGAGCAGTTCTTC
CDR3aa: CASSVSGRASEQFF

v_gene: TRBV10-1
d_gene: -
abundance: medium-sized
j_gene: TRBJ2-7
CDR3nt: TGCGCCAGCACCCTGGACAGCTTGAAACTAAATCGGTACTTC
CDR3aa: CASTLDSLKLNRYF

v_gene: TRBV6-1
d_gene: -
abundance: few
j_gene: TRBJ2-5
CDR3nt: TGTGCCAGCAGTGCCGGGACGATGCAAGAGACCCAGTACTTC
CDR3aa: CASSAGTMQETQYF

v_gene: TRBV20-1
d_gene: -
abundance: -
j_gene: TRBJ2-1
CDR3nt: TGCAGTGCTAGAAAGGACAATGAGCAGTTCTTC
CDR3aa: CSARKDNEQFF

v_gene: TRBV3-1
d_gene: TRBD2
abundance: many
j_gene: TRBJ2-7
CDR3nt: TGTGCCAGCAGCCAAGGGGAGGGGAAGTCCTACGAGCAGTACTTC
CDR3aa: CASSQGEGKSYEQYF

v_gene: TRBV19
d_gene: TRBD1
abundance: many
j_gene: TRBJ2-5
CDR3nt: TGTGCCAGTAGTCATACAGGGGGCCGAGAGACCCAGTACTTC
CDR3aa: CASSHTGGRETQYF

v_gene: TRBV3-1
d_gene: -
abundance: many
j_gene: TRBJ2-7
CDR3nt: TGTGCCAGCAGCCAAGTCGGGGTGTCCGGCTCCTACGAGCAGTACTTC
CDR3aa: CASSQVGVSGSYEQYF

v_gene: TRBV5-1
d_gene: -
abundance: -
j_gene: TRBJ1-2
CDR3nt: TGCGCCAGCAGGCCAGGGGATCCGGGGGGCTACACCTTC
CDR3aa: CASRPGDPGGYTF

v_gene: TRBV7-9
d_gene: TRBD2
abundance: -
j_gene: TRBJ2-1
CDR3nt: TGTGCCAGCAGCTCCATGGCGGGAGCGCCGTACAATGAGCAGTTCTTC
CDR3aa: CASSSMAGAPYNEQFF

v_gene: TRBV20-1
d_gene: TRBD2
abundance: few
j_gene: TRBJ2-1
CDR3nt: TGCAGTGCTAGTAAGCTAGCGGGAACCGACAATGAGCAGTTCTTC
CDR3aa: CSASKLAGTDNEQFF

v_gene: TRBV9
d_gene: TRBD1
abundance: medium-sized
j_gene: TRBJ2-1
CDR3nt: TGTGCCAGCAGCCCCCCAGGGACAGGGGTGGGCAATGAGCAGTTCTTC
CDR3aa: CASSPPGTGVGNEQFF

v_gene: TRBV6-1
d_gene: TRBD1
abundance: many
j_gene: TRBJ1-2
CDR3nt: TGTGCCAGCGGCCGGGGACAGCTTTATGGCTACACCTTC
CDR3aa: CASGRGQLYGYTF

v_gene: TRBV30
d_gene: -
abundance: -
j_gene: TRBJ2-1
CDR3nt: TGTGCCTGGAGCCAACCGACTTACCGGGAGCAGTTCTTC
CDR3aa: CAWSQPTYREQFF

v_gene: TRBV2
d_gene: -
abundance: many
j_gene: TRBJ2-7
CDR3nt: TGTGCCAGCAGTGGCGGACTGTCCAGAGGGCAGTACTTC
CDR3aa: CASSGGLSRGQYF

v_gene: TRBV5-1
d_gene: TRBD1
abundance: medium-sized
j_gene: TRBJ1-2
CDR3nt: TGCGCCAGCAGCTTGGACAGGGGGCGCGAAGGCTACACCTTC
CDR3aa: CASSLDRGREGYTF

v_gene: TRBV29-1
d_gene: TRBD2
abundance: -
j_gene: TRBJ2-2
CDR3nt: TGCAGCGCAAAACTAGCGGGAGCCACCGGGGAGCTGTTTTTT
CDR3aa: CSAKLAGATGELFF

v_gene: TRBV28
d_gene: -
abundance: medium-sized
j_gene: TRBJ1-3
CDR3nt: TGTGCCAGCAGTTTACCAGGGTTAGGAAACACCATATATTTT
CDR3aa: CASSLPGLGNTIYF

v_gene: TRBV6-2/TRBV6-3
d_gene: -
abundance: -
j_gene: TRBJ2-1
CDR3nt: TGTGCCAGCAGTTACTCGATATCCACGAGCTCCTACAATGAGCAGTTCTTC
CDR3aa: CASSYSISTSSYNEQFF

v_gene: TRBV10-1
d_gene: -
abundance: many
j_gene: TRBJ2-1
CDR3nt: TGCGCCAGCAGTTCGGGACGGGATGGGCAGTTCTTC
CDR3aa: CASSSGRDGQFF

v_gene: TRBV6-2/TRBV6-3
d_gene: -
abundance: medium-sized
j_gene: TRBJ2-7
CDR3nt: TGTGCCAGCAGTTCCCAAAGGACTGACTACGAGCAGTACTTC
CDR3aa: CASSSQRTDYEQYF

v_gene: TRBV24-1
d_gene: TRBD1
abundance: medium-sized
j_gene: TRBJ1-2
CDR3nt: TGTGCCACCTCCCCAGGGGGCTTTAACTATGGCTACACCTTC
CDR3aa: CATSPGGFNYGYTF

v_gene: TRBV29-1
d_gene: -
abundance: few
j_gene: TRBJ2-1
CDR3nt: TGCAGCGTTGGTCCTCGGGCGCTGGGCAATGAGCAGTTCTTC
CDR3aa: CSVGPRALGNEQFF

v_gene: TRBV14
d_gene: -
abundance: few
j_gene: TRBJ2-3
CDR3nt: TGTGCCAGCAGCCAAGCGGGGGCGACCGGGCAGTATTTT
CDR3aa: CASSQAGATGQYF

v_gene: TRBV5-1
d_gene: TRBD2
abundance: few
j_gene: TRBJ2-1
CDR3nt: TGCGCCAGCAGACGGACTAGCGGGAGTAGGAATGAGCAGTTCTTC
CDR3aa: CASRRTSGSRNEQFF

v_gene: TRBV20-1
d_gene: -
abundance: few
j_gene: TRBJ2-5
CDR3nt: TGCAGTGCTAGAGTGGCCGGGAGTGGGGAGACCCAGTACTTC
CDR3aa: CSARVAGSGETQYF

v_gene: TRBV2
d_gene: -
abundance: many
j_gene: TRBJ1-3
CDR3nt: TGTGCCAGCAGTGTAACAAATGGAAACACCATATATTTT
CDR3aa: CASSVTNGNTIYF

v_gene: TRBV20-1
d_gene: TRBD1
abundance: -
j_gene: TRBJ2-5
CDR3nt: TGCAGTGCTAATAAACCGGGACAGCCTCAGGAGACCCAGTACTTC
CDR3aa: CSANKPGQPQETQYF

v_gene: TRBV7-2
d_gene: TRBD2
abundance: medium-sized
j_gene: TRBJ2-3
CDR3nt: TGTGCCAGCAGCCTCCGGGGGGCAGATACGCAGTATTTT
CDR3aa: CASSLRGADTQYF

v_gene: TRBV3-1
d_gene: -
abundance: many
j_gene: TRBJ2-7
CDR3nt: TGTGCCAGTTCTCGGGCGACTACCGCCTACGAGCAGTACTTC
CDR3aa: CASSRATTAYEQYF